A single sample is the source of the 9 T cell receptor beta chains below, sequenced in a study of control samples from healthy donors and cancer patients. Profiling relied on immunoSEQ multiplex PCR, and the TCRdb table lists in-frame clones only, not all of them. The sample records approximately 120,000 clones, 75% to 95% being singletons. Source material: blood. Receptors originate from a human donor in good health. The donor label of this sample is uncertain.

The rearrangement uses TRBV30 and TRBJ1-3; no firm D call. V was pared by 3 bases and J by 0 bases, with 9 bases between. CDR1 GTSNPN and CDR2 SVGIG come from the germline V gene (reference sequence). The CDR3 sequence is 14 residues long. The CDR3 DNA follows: TGTGCCTGGAGCGGCCTTGACTCTGGAAACACCATATATTTT. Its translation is CAWSGLDSGNTIYF.

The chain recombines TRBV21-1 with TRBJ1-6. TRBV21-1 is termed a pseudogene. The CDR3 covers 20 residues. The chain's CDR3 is CASSKPHSGTTEHYNSPLHF. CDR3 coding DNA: TGTGCCAGCAGCAAACCACATTCGGGGACGACAGAACACTATAATTCACCCCTCCACTTT.

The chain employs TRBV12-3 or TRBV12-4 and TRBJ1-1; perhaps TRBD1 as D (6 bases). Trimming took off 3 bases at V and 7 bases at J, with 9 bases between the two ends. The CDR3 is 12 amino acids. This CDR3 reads CASSFRQVEAFF. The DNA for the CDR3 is TGTGCCAGCAGTTTTCGACAGGTTGAAGCTTTCTTT.

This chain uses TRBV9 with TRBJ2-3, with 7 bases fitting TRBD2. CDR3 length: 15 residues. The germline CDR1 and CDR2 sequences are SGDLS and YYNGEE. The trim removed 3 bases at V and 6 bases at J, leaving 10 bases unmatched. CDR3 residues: CASSALSGHGDTQYF. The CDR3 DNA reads TGTGCCAGCAGCGCGCTTAGCGGGCATGGGGATACGCAGTATTTT.

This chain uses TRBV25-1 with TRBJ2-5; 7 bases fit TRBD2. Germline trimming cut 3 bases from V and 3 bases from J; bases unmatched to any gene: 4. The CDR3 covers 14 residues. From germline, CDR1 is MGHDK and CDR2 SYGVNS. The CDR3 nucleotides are TGTGCCAGCAGTGACCGGGACTACAAAGAGACCCAGTACTTC. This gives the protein CASSDRDYKETQYF.

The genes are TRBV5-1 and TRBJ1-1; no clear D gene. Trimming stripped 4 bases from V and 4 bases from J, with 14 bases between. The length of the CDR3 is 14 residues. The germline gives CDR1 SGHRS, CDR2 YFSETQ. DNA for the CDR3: TGCGCCAGCAGCCAGGCCCCCCCGGGCACTGAAGCTTTCTTT. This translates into CASSQAPPGTEAFF.

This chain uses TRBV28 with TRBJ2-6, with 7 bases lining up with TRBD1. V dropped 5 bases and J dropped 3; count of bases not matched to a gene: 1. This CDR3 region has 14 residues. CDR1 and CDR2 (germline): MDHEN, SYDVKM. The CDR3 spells CASSDRDGANVLTF. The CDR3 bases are TGTGCCAGCAGTGACAGGGATGGGGCCAACGTCCTGACTTTC.

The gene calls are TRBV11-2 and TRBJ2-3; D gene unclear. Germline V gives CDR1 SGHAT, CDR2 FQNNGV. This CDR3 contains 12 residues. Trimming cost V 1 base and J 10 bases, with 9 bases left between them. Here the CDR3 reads CASSLGNYAQYF. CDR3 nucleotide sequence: TGTGCCAGCAGCTTAGGAAACTATGCGCAGTATTTT.

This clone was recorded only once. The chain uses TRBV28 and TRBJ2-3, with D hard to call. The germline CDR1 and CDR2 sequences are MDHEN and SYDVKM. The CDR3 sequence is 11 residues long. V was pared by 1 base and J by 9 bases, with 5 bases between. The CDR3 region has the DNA TGTGCCAGCAGTTTATATTCGACGCAGTATTTT. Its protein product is CASSLYSTQYF.